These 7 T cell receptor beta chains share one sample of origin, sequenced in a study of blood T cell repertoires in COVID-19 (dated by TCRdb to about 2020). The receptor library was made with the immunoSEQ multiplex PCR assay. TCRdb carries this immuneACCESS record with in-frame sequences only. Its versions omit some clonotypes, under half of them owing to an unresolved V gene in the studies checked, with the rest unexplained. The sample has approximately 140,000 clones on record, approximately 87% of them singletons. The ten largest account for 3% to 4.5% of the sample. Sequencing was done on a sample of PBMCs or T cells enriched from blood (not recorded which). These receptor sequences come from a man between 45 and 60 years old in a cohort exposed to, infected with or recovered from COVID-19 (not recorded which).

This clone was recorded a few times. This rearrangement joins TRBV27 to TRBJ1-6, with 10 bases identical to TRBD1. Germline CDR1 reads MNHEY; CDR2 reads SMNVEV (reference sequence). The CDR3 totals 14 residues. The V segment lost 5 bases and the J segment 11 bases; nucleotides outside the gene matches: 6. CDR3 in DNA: TGTGCCAGCAGTCCGGACAGGGGGATGGCACCCCTCCACTTT. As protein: CASSPDRGMAPLHF.

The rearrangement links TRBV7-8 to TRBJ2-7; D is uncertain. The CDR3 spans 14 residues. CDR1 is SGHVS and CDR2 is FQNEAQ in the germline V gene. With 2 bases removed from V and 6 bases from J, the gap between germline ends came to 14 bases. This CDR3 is CASSLTRSPTEQYF. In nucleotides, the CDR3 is TGTGCCAGCAGCTTAACCAGGTCTCCCACCGAGCAGTACTTC. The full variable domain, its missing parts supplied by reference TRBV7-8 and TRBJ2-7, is GAGVSQSPRYKVAKRGQDVALRCDPISGHVSLFWYQQALGQGPEFLTYFQNEAQLDKSGLPSDRFFAERPEGSVSTLKIQRTQQEDSAVYLCASSLTRSPTEQYFGPGTRLTVT.

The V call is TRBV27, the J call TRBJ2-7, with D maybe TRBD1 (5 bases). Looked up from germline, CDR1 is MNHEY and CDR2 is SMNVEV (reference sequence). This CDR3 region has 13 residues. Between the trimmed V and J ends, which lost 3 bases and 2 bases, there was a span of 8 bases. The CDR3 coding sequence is TGTGCCAGCAGTTTCCAGGGCGCCTACGAGCAGTACTTC. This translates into CASSFQGAYEQYF.

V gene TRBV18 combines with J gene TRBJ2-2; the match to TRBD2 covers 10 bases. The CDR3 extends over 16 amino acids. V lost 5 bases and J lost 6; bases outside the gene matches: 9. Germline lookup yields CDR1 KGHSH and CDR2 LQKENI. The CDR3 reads CASSSGLAVNAGELFF. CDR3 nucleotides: TGTGCCAGCTCATCAGGACTAGCGGTAAATGCCGGGGAGCTGTTTTTT.

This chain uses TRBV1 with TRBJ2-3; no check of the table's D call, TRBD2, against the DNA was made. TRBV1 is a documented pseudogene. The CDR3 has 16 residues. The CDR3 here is CTSSQDRERDTDTQYF. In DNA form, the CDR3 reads TGCACCAGCAGCCAAGATCGGGAGCGGGACACAGATACGCAGTATTTT.

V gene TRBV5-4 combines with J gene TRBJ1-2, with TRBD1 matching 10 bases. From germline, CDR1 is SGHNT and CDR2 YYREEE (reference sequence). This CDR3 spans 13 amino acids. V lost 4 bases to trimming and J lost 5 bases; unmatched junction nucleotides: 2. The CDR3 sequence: CASSPDRGYGYTF. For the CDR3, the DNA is TGTGCCAGCAGCCCGGACAGGGGGTATGGCTACACCTTC.

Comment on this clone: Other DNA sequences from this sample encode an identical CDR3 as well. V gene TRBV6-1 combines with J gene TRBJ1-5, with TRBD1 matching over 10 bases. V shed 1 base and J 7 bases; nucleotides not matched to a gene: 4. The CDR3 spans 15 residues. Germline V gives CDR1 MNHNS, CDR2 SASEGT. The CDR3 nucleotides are TGTGCCAGCAGTGAAGGACAGGGGGCAGGACAGCCCCAGCATTTT. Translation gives CASSEGQGAGQPQHF.